The present TCR beta chain was sequenced within a study of CXCR3-negative and CXCR3-positive naive CD8 T cells. UMI-labeled 5' RACE yielded the TRB cDNA libraries. With the 5' RACE reads reprocessed, TCRdb shows one record per CDR3 protein and no DNA. The sample table includes tens of thousands of distinct CDR3 sequences. The germline V gene encodes CDR1 SSHAT and CDR2 FNYEAQ (reference sequence). CDR3 length: 13 residues. Considering frequency, this clonotype is medium-sized. What was sequenced was naive CXCR3- CD8+ T cells from blood. Indicated subset: CD45RO-CCR7+CD27+CD95- naive CD8+ T cells lacking CXCR3 (TNR3-). This TCR derives from a human donor in good health. Some clones in this sample may be carry-over from other donors' samples. The chain employs TRBV7-7 and TRBJ2-2; TCRdb reports TRBD2, a call that lacks DNA to check it against. The CDR3 here is CASSPLAAGELFF.